The sequence of this TCR beta chain was determined in a study of cytomegalovirus exposure and HLA in healthy donors. This CDR3 is 15 amino acids long. Between the trimmed V and J ends, which lost 3 bases and 3 bases, there was a span of 13 bases. Germline lookup yields CDR1 SGHRS and CDR2 YFSETQ. A multiplex PCR was run with 60 Vbeta primers and 13 Jbeta primers. Repertoires were generated with immunoSEQ multiplex PCR, while TCRdb's copy carries only in-frame clones and drops some. The repertoire holds about 94,000 clones, with approximately 79% as singletons. The sequence derives from a woman in her 40s in good health and CMV-seronegative. Sequencing was done on a sample of PBMCs. The chain couples TRBV5-1 to TRBJ1-3; D is possibly TRBD1 (6 bases). The CDR3 spells CASSSGQNDGNTIYF. CDR3 DNA: TGCGCCAGCAGCTCAGGACAGAATGATGGAAACACCATATATTTT.